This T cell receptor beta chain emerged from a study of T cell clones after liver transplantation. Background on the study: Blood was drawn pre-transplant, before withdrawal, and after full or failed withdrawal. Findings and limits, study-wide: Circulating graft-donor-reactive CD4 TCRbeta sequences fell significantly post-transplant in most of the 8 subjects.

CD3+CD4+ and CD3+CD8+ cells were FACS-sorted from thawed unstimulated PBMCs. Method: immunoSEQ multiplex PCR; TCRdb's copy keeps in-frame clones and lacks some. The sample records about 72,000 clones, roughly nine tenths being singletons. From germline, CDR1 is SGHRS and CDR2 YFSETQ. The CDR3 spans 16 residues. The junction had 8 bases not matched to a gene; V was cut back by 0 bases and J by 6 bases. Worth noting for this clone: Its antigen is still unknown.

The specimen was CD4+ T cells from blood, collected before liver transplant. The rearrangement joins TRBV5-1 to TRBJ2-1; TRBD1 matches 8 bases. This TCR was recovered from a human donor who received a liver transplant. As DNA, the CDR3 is TGCGCCAGCAGCTTGGCATCAGGGGGCATCGGCAATGAGCAGTTCTTC. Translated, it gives CASSLASGGIGNEQFF.